The 16 T cell receptor beta chains presented below share a single source sample, sequenced in a study of metastatic and nonmetastatic thyroid tumors. Each patient came to thyroid surgery without any prior treatment (of any kind). TCRdb ran MiXCR on the PCR reads. The sample lists roughly 4,700 clones, 28% occurring once. Material for sequencing was adjacent normal tissue. These receptors all stem from a female donor with papillary thyroid cancer or a benign thyroid nodule (not recorded which). Some clones in this sample may be carry-over from other donors' samples.

By its share, this clone is large. V gene TRBV27 combines with J gene TRBJ2-7; 10 bases align to TRBD1. This CDR3 comprises 17 residues. V shed 6 bases, J shed 5 bases, and the junction held 16 bases outside the gene matches. CDR1 is MNHEY and CDR2 is SMNVEV in the germline V gene (reference sequence). CDR3 sequence (DNA): TGTGCCAGCAGCCTGAGGTGGGGGGGGACAGGGGTTCACGAGCAGTACTTC. As protein: CASSLRWGGTGVHEQYF.

The genes are TRBV6-6 and TRBJ2-7; D might be TRBD2 (6 bases). The V gene lost 2 bases and the J gene lost 9 bases, with 11 bases spanning the gap. The CDR3 runs to 12 residues. Germline values: CDR1 MNHNY, CDR2 SVGAGI (reference sequence). CDR3 sequence: CASSYRSGVQYF. CDR3 bases: TGTGCCAGCAGTTACCGGTCGGGGGTGCAGTACTTC.

The gene calls are TRBV28 and TRBJ2-5; no clear D gene. The germline gives CDR1 MDHEN, CDR2 SYDVKM. The CDR3 has 15 amino acids. Trimming pared 6 bases from V and 10 bases from J, leaving 24 bases between. The CDR3 coding sequence is TGTGCCAGCAGGCATGCTTTGCAGCGCCATGGGAACCAGTACTTC. Its protein is CASRHALQRHGNQYF.

The chain is built from TRBV11-2 and TRBJ2-1; D might be TRBD2 (6 bases). Trimming left V 4 bases short and J 0 bases short, with 19 bases between. This CDR3 contains 18 residues. Germline V gene sequence: CDR1 SGHAT, CDR2 FQNNGV. CDR3 DNA: TGTGCCAGCAGCTGCCAGACGGGAGCACAGAGCTCCTACAATGAGCAGTTCTTC. Its protein product is CASSCQTGAQSSYNEQFF.

This sequence joins TRBV30 and TRBJ2-7; D uncertain. V was shortened by 3 bases and J by 2 bases, with 17 bases between the two germline ends. CDR1 GTSNPN and CDR2 SVGIG come from the germline V gene (reference sequence). CDR3 length: 15 residues. The CDR3 is CAWRESWTAPYEQYF. In DNA form, the CDR3 reads TGTGCCTGGAGGGAATCTTGGACGGCCCCCTACGAGCAGTACTTC.

For this clone: Without the conserved terminal phenylalanine or tryptophan, this CDR3 likely stems from a read error. V usage is TRBV28 and J usage is TRBJ2-7; 9 bases are a match to TRBD2. The CDR3 is 16 amino acids. The V and J ends lost 6 bases and 3 bases, in that order; junction bases with no gene match: 12. Germline CDR1 reads MDHEN; CDR2 reads SYDVKM. The CDR3 coding sequence is TGTGCCAGCAGGACACCGGGACTAGCAGCAGGCTACGAGCAGTACCTC. Protein sequence: CASRTPGLAAGYEQYL.

The chain uses TRBV28 and TRBJ1-5, with D possibly being TRBD1 (5 bases). Per germline, CDR1 MDHEN and CDR2 SYDVKM. There are 14 residues in the CDR3. Trimming shortened V by 8 bases and J by 1 base, and 12 bases separated the two germline ends. The CDR3 sequence is CASLPGASNQPQHF. CDR3 sequence (DNA): TGTGCCAGCCTCCCCGGGGCGAGCAATCAGCCCCAGCATTTT.

This clone is medium-sized by share. The J gene is TRBJ2-3, the V gene TRBV6-6; the match to TRBD2 covers 8 bases. From germline, CDR1 is MNHNY and CDR2 SVGAGI (reference sequence). CDR3 length equals 18 residues. Trimming at V came to 8 bases and at J to 4 bases, leaving 20 bases not matched to a gene. The CDR3 loop reads CASSSPSASSGPPDTQYF. The CDR3 nucleotides read TGTGCCAGCTCTAGCCCCTCAGCCTCTAGCGGGCCCCCAGATACGCAGTATTTT.

This clone is medium-sized (0.01 to 0.1%) in the sample. This chain connects TRBV11-3 to TRBJ1-1; 8 bases are shared with TRBD1. There are 16 residues in the CDR3. V dropped 7 bases and J dropped 3; count of bases not matched to a gene: 13. Germline V gene sequence: CDR1 SGHNT, CDR2 YENEEA. The CDR3 DNA sequence: TGTGCCAGCACCCTACCCGGACAGGGTAAAGACACTGAAGCTTTCTTT. Its protein is CASTLPGQGKDTEAFF.

V is TRBV5-1 and J is TRBJ2-2, with 9 nucleotides matching TRBD2. Germline lookup yields CDR1 SGHRS and CDR2 YFSETQ. This CDR3 spans 13 amino acids. V dropped 9 bases and J dropped 5; count of bases not matched to a gene: 5. The CDR3 sequence: CATTAGGTGELFF. The CDR3 region has the DNA TGCGCCACAACCGCGGGAGGGACCGGGGAGCTGTTTTTT.

The V and J genes are TRBV27 and TRBJ2-1, with 15 bases matching TRBD2. The ends lost 4 bases at V and 4 bases at J; junction bases unmatched: 5. Germline values: CDR1 MNHEY, CDR2 SMNVEV (reference sequence). This CDR3 region has 17 residues. CDR3: CASSSRGLAGGYNEQFF. The CDR3 region has the DNA TGTGCCAGCAGTTCGCGTGGACTAGCGGGAGGGTACAATGAGCAGTTCTTC.

This clone is termed large. The genes are TRBV28 and TRBJ1-6; D is perhaps TRBD1 (5 bases). Germline V gene lookup returns CDR1 MDHEN and CDR2 SYDVKM. This CDR3 contains 13 residues. Trimming left V 8 bases short and J 7 bases short, with 12 bases between. CDR3 DNA: TGTGCCAGCTCCCGGGACGGGAATTCACCCCTCCACTTT. As protein: CASSRDGNSPLHF.

This sequence joins TRBV11-2 and TRBJ1-1; 7 bases align to TRBD1. Looked up from germline, CDR1 is SGHAT and CDR2 is FQNNGV. CDR3 length: 15 residues. The trim removed 4 bases at V and 0 bases at J, leaving 5 bases unmatched. CDR3 region: CASSSNRGMNTEAFF. CDR3 DNA sequence: TGTGCCAGCAGCTCTAACAGGGGTATGAACACTGAAGCTTTCTTT. Supplemented by reference TRBV11-2 and TRBJ1-1, the full variable domain reads EAGVAQSPRYKIIEKRQSVAFWCNPISGHATLYWYQQILGQGPKLLIQFQNNGVVDDSQLPKDRFSAERLKGVDSTLKIQPAKLEDSAVYLCASSSNRGMNTEAFFGQGTRLTVV.

By proportion, this clone is large (0.1 to 1%). The gene calls are TRBV27 and TRBJ1-6; D is ambiguous. The CDR3 totals 13 residues. Trimming left V 2 bases short and J 8 bases short, with 7 bases between. The V gene's germline CDR1 is MNHEY and CDR2 SMNVEV (reference sequence). This CDR3 reads CASSLAGYSPLHF. The CDR3 region has the DNA TGTGCCAGCAGTTTAGCCGGTTATTCACCCCTCCACTTT.

The chain recombines TRBV19 with TRBJ2-2, with TRBD1 matching over 7 bases. The CDR3 length is 13 residues. The ends lost 8 bases at V and 0 bases at J; junction bases unmatched: 0. Germline lookup yields CDR1 LNHDA and CDR2 SQIVND (reference sequence). The CDR3 nucleotides read TGTGCCAGTGGGACAGCGAACACCGGGGAGCTGTTTTTT. This encodes CASGTANTGELFF.

The V gene is TRBV4-1, the J gene TRBJ1-6; TRBD1 matches 7 bases. V lost 10 bases and J lost 7; bases outside the gene matches: 13. Germline lookup yields CDR1 MGHRA and CDR2 YSYEKL. The CDR3 runs to 15 residues. The CDR3 DNA reads as TGCGCCACCAGACAAGGGACAGCGCTGAATTCACCCCTCCACTTT. Its translation is CATRQGTALNSPLHF.